One and the same sample provided the 8 T cell receptor beta chains below, sequenced in a study of blood T cell repertoires in COVID-19. Method: immunoSEQ multiplex PCR; TCRdb's copy keeps in-frame clones and lacks some. The sample consists of 150,000 to 200,000 clones, about 86% of them appearing once. What was sequenced was peripheral blood. These receptors came from a woman in her sixties with COVID-19, enrolled during active disease.

The chain couples TRBV12-3 or TRBV12-4 to TRBJ1-1, with D unresolved. V dropped 6 bases and J dropped 7 bases, with 12 bases sitting between them. The CDR3 has 12 residues. The CDR3 region has the DNA TGTGCCAGCAGGCAGGTGATGGGTGAAGCTTTCTTT. Translated: CASRQVMGEAFF.

This clone occurred once. The chain joins TRBV5-4 to TRBJ1-1; 9 bases match TRBD1. Losses at the gene ends were 3 bases for V and 1 base for J; bases not matched to a gene: 4. The CDR3 covers 15 residues. Germline values: CDR1 SGHNT, CDR2 YYREEE (reference sequence). DNA of the CDR3: TGTGCCAGCAGCTCCCGGACAGGGGAGAACACTGAAGCTTTCTTT. This codes for CASSSRTGENTEAFF.

The rearrangement joins TRBV2 to TRBJ1-2; the D gene is possibly TRBD1 (5 bases). Germline values: CDR1 SNHLY, CDR2 FYNNEI. The CDR3 spans 13 residues. Trimming left V 8 bases short and J 8 bases short, with 18 bases between. CDR3 nucleotide sequence: TGTGCCAGCCGCGACATCCAGGGTGTAGGCTACACCTTC. Translating gives CASRDIQGVGYTF.

The rearrangement joins TRBV21-1 to TRBJ1-2; the D call in the table, TRBD1, was not verified against the DNA. TRBV21-1 is given as a pseudogene. The CDR3 has 15 amino acids. CDR3 protein: CAAQYRDRANYGYTF. The CDR3 DNA follows: TGTGCCGCTCAGTACCGGGACAGAGCTAACTATGGCTACACCTTC.

J is TRBJ2-1 and V is TRBV6-2 or TRBV6-3; D is ambiguous. Trimming shortened V by 2 bases and J by 4 bases, and 6 bases separated the two germline ends. This CDR3 has 13 residues. From germline, CDR1 is MNHEY and CDR2 SVGEGT. CDR3 amino acids: CASSYPGYNEQFF. CDR3 nucleotide sequence: TGTGCCAGCAGTTACCCCGGGTACAATGAGCAGTTCTTC.

This chain connects TRBV7-9 to TRBJ1-6, with TRBD1 as a possible D gene (5 bases). Germline assignment: CDR1 SEHNR and CDR2 FQNEAQ (reference sequence). The CDR3 covers 13 residues. V was pared by 3 bases and J by 8 bases, with 8 bases between. The CDR3 nucleotides are TGTGCCAGCAGCTTTGGCAGGGATTCACCCCTCCACTTT. Residues: CASSFGRDSPLHF.

This clone was found a few times. The rearrangement links TRBV30 to TRBJ1-5, with a weak D call TRBD1 (5 bases). CDR1 and CDR2 (germline): GTSNPN, SVGIG (reference sequence). CDR3 size: 12 residues. Written as DNA, the CDR3 is TGTGCGTGTGGGGGGGGCAATCAGCCCCAGCATTTT. This translates into CACGGGNQPQHF.

The chain has TRBV19 and TRBJ2-5; 14 nucleotides line up with TRBD2. V dropped 5 bases and J dropped 4; count of bases not matched to a gene: 9. Germline lookup yields CDR1 LNHDA and CDR2 SQIVND (reference sequence). The CDR3 is made up of 17 amino acids. CDR3 DNA: TGTGCCAGTAGTGGAACGACTAGCGGGAGGGCCATAGAGACCCAGTACTTC. Encoded protein: CASSGTTSGRAIETQYF.